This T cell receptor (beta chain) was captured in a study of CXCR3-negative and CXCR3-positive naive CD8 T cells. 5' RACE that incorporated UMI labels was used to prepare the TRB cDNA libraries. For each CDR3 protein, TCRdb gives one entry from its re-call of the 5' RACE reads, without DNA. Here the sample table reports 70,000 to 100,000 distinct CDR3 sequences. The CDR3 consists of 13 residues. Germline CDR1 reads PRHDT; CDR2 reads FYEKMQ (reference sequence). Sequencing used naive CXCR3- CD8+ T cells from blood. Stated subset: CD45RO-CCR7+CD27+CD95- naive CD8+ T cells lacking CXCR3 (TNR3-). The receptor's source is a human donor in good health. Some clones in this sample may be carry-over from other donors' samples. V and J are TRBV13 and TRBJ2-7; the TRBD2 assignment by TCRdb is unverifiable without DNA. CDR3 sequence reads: CASSPALGYEQYF.